Following are 13 T cell receptor beta chains from one sample sequenced in a study of shared clonotypes between healthy human individuals. The repertoire was sequenced with immunoSEQ multiplex PCR; TCRdb's copy has only in-frame clones and lacks some. The sample holds 1.5 million to 2.5 million clones; 85% to 95% are singletons and the top ten take roughly 1%. Positive CCR7 selection of CD45RO-negative cells yielded the naive CD8 cells, and terminally differentiated effector memory CD45RA+ cells were excluded. The sequenced sample was naive CD8+ T cells sorted from blood. The receptor set was obtained from a young man in good health.

The chain combines TRBV5-1 with TRBJ1-1; a weak D match, TRBD1 (5 bases). CDR1 is SGHRS and CDR2 is YFSETQ in the germline V gene. V lost 3 bases to trimming and J lost 3 bases, with 15 bases between them. CDR3 size: 15 residues. CDR3 sequence (DNA): TGCGCCAGCAGCTCGTCAGGGTTTAAAGACACTGAAGCTTTCTTT. Amino acid sequence: CASSSSGFKDTEAFF.

Comment on this clone: At the DNA level, this CDR3 is encoded by other sequences in the same sample as well. The chain has TRBV30 and TRBJ2-7; D is unresolved. The CDR3 has 14 residues. Germline CDR1 GTSNPN, CDR2 SVGIG (reference sequence). Trimming took off 2 bases at V and 0 bases at J, with 11 bases between the two ends. The CDR3 here is CAWSLAGSSYEQYF. For the CDR3, the DNA is TGTGCCTGGAGTTTGGCTGGATCCTCCTACGAGCAGTACTTC.

The rearrangement joins TRBV30 to TRBJ1-1; 9 bases agree with TRBD1. There are 15 residues in the CDR3. Germline trimming cut 3 bases from V and 6 bases from J; bases unmatched to any gene: 11. The germline V gene has CDR1 GTSNPN and CDR2 SVGIG (reference sequence). The CDR3 sequence: CAWSSGQGSKAEAFF. As DNA, the CDR3 is TGTGCCTGGAGCTCAGGACAGGGGAGTAAGGCTGAAGCTTTCTTT.

This chain uses TRBV7-9 with TRBJ1-1; D may be TRBD1 (5 bases). The V gene's germline CDR1 is SEHNR and CDR2 FQNEAQ (reference sequence). There are 15 residues in the CDR3. The V end lost 4 bases, the J end lost 3 bases, and 15 bases lay between the germline ends. The CDR3 is CASSSWDSLHTEAFF. CDR3 coding DNA: TGTGCCAGCAGCTCCTGGGACTCCCTGCACACTGAAGCTTTCTTT.

The V gene is TRBV11-1, the J gene TRBJ2-1; no reliable D call. In germline, CDR1 is SGHAT, CDR2 FQDESV (reference sequence). The germline V and J ends were trimmed by 1 base and 11 bases, with 9 bases remaining between them. CDR3 size: 12 residues. CDR3 sequence: CASSLELRQQFF. The CDR3 DNA sequence: TGTGCCAGCAGCTTAGAACTCCGACAGCAGTTCTTC.

The chain recombines TRBV27 with TRBJ2-3; 8 bases match TRBD1. Germline-derived CDR1 and CDR2 are MNHEY and SMNVEV (reference sequence). V was pared by 0 bases and J by 8 bases, with 4 bases of the junction left unmatched. The CDR3 consists of 14 residues. CDR3: CASSLSTGAATQYF. The CDR3 DNA is TGTGCCAGCAGTTTATCGACAGGGGCCGCTACGCAGTATTTT.

Only one count was recorded for this clone. The J gene is TRBJ2-3, the V gene TRBV30; D might be TRBD1 (5 bases). The germline V and J ends were trimmed by 3 bases and 2 bases, with 9 bases remaining between them. CDR1 is GTSNPN and CDR2 is SVGIG in the germline V gene (reference sequence). CDR3 length: 13 amino acids. CDR3 protein: CAWSLGATDTQYF. The CDR3 coding sequence is TGTGCCTGGAGCCTAGGGGCCACAGATACGCAGTATTTT.

The chain couples TRBV5-6 to TRBJ2-7; unclear D gene. Trimming removed 0 bases from V and 5 bases from J, with 9 bases in between. The CDR3 is 13 residues long. CDR1 and CDR2 from the germline V gene are SGHDT and YYEEEE. Here the CDR3 reads CASSLGGYDEQYF. The CDR3 nucleotides read TGTGCCAGCAGCTTGGGGGGTTACGACGAGCAGTACTTC. Using reference TRBV5-6 and TRBJ2-7 for the parts outside the CDR3, the full variable domain is DAGVTQSPTHLIKTRGQQVTLRCSPKSGHDTVSWYQQALGQGPQFIFQYYEEEERQRGNFPDRFSGHQFPNYSSELNVNALLLGDSALYLCASSLGGYDEQYFGPGTRLTVT.

The V gene is TRBV10-3, the J gene TRBJ2-3; D ambiguous. Looked up from germline, CDR1 is ENHRY and CDR2 is SYGVKD. Trimming took 3 bases from V and 2 from J, leaving 9 bases between them. This CDR3 has 14 amino acids. The CDR3 sequence: CAISEGSPTDTQYF. Here the CDR3 DNA reads TGTGCCATCAGTGAAGGGTCCCCCACAGATACGCAGTATTTT.

This clone was seen only once. V gene TRBV6-1 combines with J gene TRBJ2-2; weak D call: TRBD1 (6 bases). This CDR3 contains 15 residues. Germline CDR1 MNHNS, CDR2 SASEGT. Trimming shortened V by 4 bases and J by 2 bases, and 11 bases separated the two germline ends. This CDR3 is CASSGQADNTGELFF. CDR3 DNA sequence: TGTGCCAGCAGTGGACAGGCCGACAACACCGGGGAGCTGTTTTTT.

The rearrangement uses TRBV28 and TRBJ2-3; D is unclear. This CDR3 has 14 residues. V shed 6 bases and J shed 2 bases, with 12 bases lying between them. Per the germline V gene, CDR1 is MDHEN and CDR2 is SYDVKM. The CDR3 spells CASSTTPDTDTQYF. The CDR3 region has the DNA TGTGCCAGCAGCACGACCCCCGACACAGATACGCAGTATTTT.

This chain uses TRBV6-5 with TRBJ2-7; no reliable D call. This CDR3 has 14 amino acids. Deletions cut 6 bases from V and 5 bases from J, with 17 bases between. In germline, CDR1 is MNHEY, CDR2 SVGAGI. The CDR3 sequence: CASRERVGFNEQYF. Written as DNA, the CDR3 is TGTGCCAGCAGGGAACGGGTAGGATTTAACGAGCAGTACTTC.

The chain has TRBV30 and TRBJ2-7; no clear D gene. Germline assignment: CDR1 GTSNPN and CDR2 SVGIG (reference sequence). V was trimmed by 6 bases and J by 3 bases, leaving 12 bases between them. The CDR3 covers 12 residues. CDR3 nucleotide sequence: TGTGCCTGCGTACTGTTAGGCTACGAGCAGTACTTC. Translating it yields CACVLLGYEQYF.